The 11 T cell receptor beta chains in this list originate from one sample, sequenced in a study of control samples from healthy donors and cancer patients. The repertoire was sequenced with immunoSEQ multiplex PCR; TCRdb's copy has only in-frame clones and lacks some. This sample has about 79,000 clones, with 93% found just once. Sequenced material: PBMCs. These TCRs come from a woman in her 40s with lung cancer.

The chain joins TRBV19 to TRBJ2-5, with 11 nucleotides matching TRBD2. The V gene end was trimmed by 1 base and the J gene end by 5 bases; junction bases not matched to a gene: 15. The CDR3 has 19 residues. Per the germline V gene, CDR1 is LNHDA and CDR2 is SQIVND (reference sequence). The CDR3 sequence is CASSIVQKISGGAFETQYF. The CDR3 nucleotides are TGTGCCAGTAGTATAGTACAAAAAATTAGCGGGGGGGCCTTTGAGACCCAGTACTTC.

The CDR3 DNA reads TGTGCCAGCAGTTACAGGGGGGGTGAAGCTTTCTTT. Protein product: CASSYRGGEAFF. This rearrangement joins TRBV28 to TRBJ1-1; 8 nucleotides match TRBD1. With V trimmed by 4 bases and J by 7 bases, 2 bases remained unmatched. The CDR3 extends over 12 amino acids. Germline V gene data show CDR1 as MDHEN and CDR2 as SYDVKM.

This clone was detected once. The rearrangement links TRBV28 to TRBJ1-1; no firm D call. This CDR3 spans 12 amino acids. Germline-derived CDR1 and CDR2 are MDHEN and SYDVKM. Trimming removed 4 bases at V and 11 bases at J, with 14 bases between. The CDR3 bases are TGTGCCAGCAGTTCAGGAGGCTCTCGGGCTTTCTTT. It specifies CASSSGGSRAFF.

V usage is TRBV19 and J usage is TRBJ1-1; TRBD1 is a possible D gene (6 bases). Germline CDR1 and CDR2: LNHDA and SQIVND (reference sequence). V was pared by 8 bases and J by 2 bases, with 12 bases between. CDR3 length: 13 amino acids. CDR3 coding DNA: TGTGCCAGTTCAGGGGCGAAAAACACTGAAGCTTTCTTT. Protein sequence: CASSGAKNTEAFF.

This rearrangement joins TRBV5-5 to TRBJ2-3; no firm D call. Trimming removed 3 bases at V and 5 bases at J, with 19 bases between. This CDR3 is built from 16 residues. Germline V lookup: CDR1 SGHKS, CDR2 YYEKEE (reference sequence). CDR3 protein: CASSSTFLTWIDTQYF. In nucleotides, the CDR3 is TGTGCCAGCAGCTCCACCTTTTTAACCTGGATAGATACGCAGTATTTT.

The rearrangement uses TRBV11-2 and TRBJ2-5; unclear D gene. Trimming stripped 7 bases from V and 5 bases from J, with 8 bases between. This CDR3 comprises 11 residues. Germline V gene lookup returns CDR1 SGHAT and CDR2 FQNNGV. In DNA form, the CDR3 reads TGTGCCAGCACCCTCGGGGAGACCCAGTACTTC. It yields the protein CASTLGETQYF.

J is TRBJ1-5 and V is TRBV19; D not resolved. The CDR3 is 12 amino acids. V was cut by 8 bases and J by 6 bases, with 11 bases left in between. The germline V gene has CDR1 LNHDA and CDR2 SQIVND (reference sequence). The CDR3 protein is CASAEPLQPQHF. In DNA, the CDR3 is TGTGCCAGTGCGGAACCCCTTCAGCCCCAGCATTTT.

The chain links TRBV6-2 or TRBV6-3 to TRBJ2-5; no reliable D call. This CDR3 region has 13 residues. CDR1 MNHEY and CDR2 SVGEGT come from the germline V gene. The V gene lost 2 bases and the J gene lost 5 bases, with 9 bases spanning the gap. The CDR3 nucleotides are TGTGCCAGCAGTTACGGCGGCCATGAGACCCAGTACTTC. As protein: CASSYGGHETQYF.

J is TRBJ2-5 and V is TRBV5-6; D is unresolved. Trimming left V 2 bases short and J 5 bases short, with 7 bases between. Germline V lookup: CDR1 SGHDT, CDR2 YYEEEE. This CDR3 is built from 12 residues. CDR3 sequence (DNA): TGTGCCAGCAGCTTCACGCGGGAGACCCAGTACTTC. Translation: CASSFTRETQYF.

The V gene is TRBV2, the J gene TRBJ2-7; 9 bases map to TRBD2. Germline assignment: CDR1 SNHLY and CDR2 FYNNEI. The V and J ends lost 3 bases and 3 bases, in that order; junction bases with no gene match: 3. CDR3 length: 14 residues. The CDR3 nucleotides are TGTGCCAGCAGTGATAGACTAGCGGACTACGAGCAGTACTTC. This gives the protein CASSDRLADYEQYF.

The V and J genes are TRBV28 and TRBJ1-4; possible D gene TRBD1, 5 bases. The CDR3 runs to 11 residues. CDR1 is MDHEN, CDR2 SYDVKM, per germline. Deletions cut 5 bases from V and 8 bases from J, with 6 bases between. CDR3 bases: TGTGCCAGCAGTGGGGGGGAAAAACTGTTTTTT. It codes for CASSGGEKLFF.